This entry lists 12 T cell receptor beta chains sequenced from one sample in a study of blood T cell repertoires in COVID-19. Some clones are missing from TCRdb's copy, which holds only in-frame ones; the method was immunoSEQ multiplex PCR. This sample has 310,000 or so clones; 88% occur once, and the top ten carry roughly 4%. Sequenced sample: peripheral blood. All receptors come from a woman aged 45-65 years with active or convalescent COVID-19.

This sequence joins TRBV7-3 and TRBJ2-3; TRBD2 might be the D (5 bases). The ends were cut back, 2 bases at V and 5 bases at J, with 8 bases in the middle. The V gene's germline CDR1 is SGHTA and CDR2 FQGTGA. The CDR3 is 13 amino acids. This CDR3 reads CASSLSAGDTQYF. CDR3 coding DNA: TGTGCCAGCAGCTTATCTGCGGGAGATACGCAGTATTTT.

The CDR3 here is CASSAPPGGPNNEQFF. CDR3 sequence (DNA): TGTGCCAGCAGCGCCCCGCCGGGAGGGCCCAACAATGAGCAGTTCTTC. This chain links TRBV9 with TRBJ2-1; TRBD2 matches 8 bases. The V and J ends lost 3 bases and 5 bases, in that order; junction bases with no gene match: 10. The CDR3 length is 16 residues. Germline V lookup: CDR1 SGDLS, CDR2 YYNGEE. The full variable domain, completed using reference TRBV9 and TRBJ2-1, is DSGVTQTPKHLITATGQRVTLRCSPRSGDLSVYWYQQSLDQGLQFLIQYYNGEERAKGNILERFSAQQFPDLHSELNLSSLELGDSALYFCASSAPPGGPNNEQFFGPGTRLTVL.

The chain is built from TRBV6-2 or TRBV6-3 and TRBJ2-3; the D gene is possibly TRBD2 (6 bases). The V gene lost 6 bases and the J gene lost 2 bases, with 15 bases spanning the gap. Germline values: CDR1 MNHEY, CDR2 SVGEGT. The CDR3 spans 15 residues. CDR3 region: CASSTGPGLTDTQYF. The CDR3 DNA reads as TGTGCCAGCAGCACGGGTCCGGGACTCACAGATACGCAGTATTTT.

This clone appeared a single time. The chain couples TRBV11-2 to TRBJ2-5; D remains ambiguous. Germline loops: CDR1 SGHAT, CDR2 FQNNGV. The V end was cut by 2 bases, the J end by 0 bases, with 7 bases between. CDR3 length equals 14 residues. The CDR3 nucleotides read TGTGCCAGCAGCTTATCTGGGCACCAAGAGACCCAGTACTTC. It yields the protein CASSLSGHQETQYF.

V usage is TRBV5-4 and J usage is TRBJ1-3; perhaps TRBD1 as D (5 bases). From germline, CDR1 is SGHNT and CDR2 YYREEE (reference sequence). CDR3 length: 16 residues. Trimming left V 3 bases short and J 0 bases short, with 13 bases between. CDR3 residues: CASSSAGRLSGNTIYF. CDR3 DNA sequence: TGTGCCAGCAGCTCTGCGGGACGCCTCTCTGGAAACACCATATATTTT.

This chain connects TRBV9 to TRBJ2-3; no clear D gene. In germline, CDR1 is SGDLS, CDR2 YYNGEE. Trimming took 2 bases from V and 2 from J, leaving 12 bases between them. This CDR3 contains 15 residues. CDR3 DNA: TGTGCCAGCAGCGTCCAAGCGAGCGCCACAGATACGCAGTATTTT. It codes for CASSVQASATDTQYF.

This chain links TRBV11-2 with TRBJ1-1; D is unresolved. From germline, CDR1 is SGHAT and CDR2 FQNNGV. The CDR3 totals 15 residues. Trimming stripped 3 bases from V and 1 base from J, with 12 bases between. CDR3 amino acids: CASSFYLSGNTEAFF. Written as DNA, the CDR3 is TGTGCCAGCAGCTTTTATTTGTCGGGGAACACTGAAGCTTTCTTT.

This chain uses TRBV5-4 with TRBJ1-6; TRBD1 matches 7 bases. Trimming at V came to 4 bases and at J to 7 bases, leaving 5 bases not matched to a gene. This CDR3 is 14 amino acids long. CDR1 SGHNT and CDR2 YYREEE come from the germline V gene (reference sequence). CDR3 nucleotides: TGTGCCAGCAGCGATCGACAGGGCAATTCACCCCTCCACTTT. As protein: CASSDRQGNSPLHF.

The chain is built from TRBV6-2 or TRBV6-3 and TRBJ1-2; weak D call: TRBD1 (5 bases). Trimming took off 0 bases at V and 8 bases at J, with 19 bases between the two ends. CDR3 size: 16 residues. Germline loops: CDR1 MNHEY, CDR2 SVGEGT. This CDR3 reads CASSYSRPPGRKGYTF. CDR3 in DNA: TGTGCCAGCAGTTACTCACGGCCTCCAGGGCGTAAGGGCTACACCTTC.

This clone was counted only a few times. This rearrangement joins TRBV5-1 to TRBJ1-1, with a weak D call TRBD1 (6 bases). V lost 0 bases to trimming and J lost 8 bases, with 20 bases between them. The CDR3 consists of 16 residues. Germline V CDR1 and CDR2: SGHRS, YFSETQ. DNA of the CDR3: TGCGCCAGCAGCTTGGCAGGGGCCTTGGAGTTAGGCGAAGCTTTCTTT. It specifies CASSLAGALELGEAFF.

This rearrangement joins TRBV4-1 to TRBJ2-5; D is uncertain. Trimming left V 1 base short and J 4 bases short, with 10 bases between. The germline CDR1 and CDR2 sequences are MGHRA and YSYEKL. The CDR3 runs 14 residues. The CDR3: CASSQVVSGETQYF. CDR3 nucleotides: TGCGCCAGCAGCCAAGTGGTGTCAGGAGAGACCCAGTACTTC.

The chain combines TRBV18 with TRBJ1-3; D is ambiguous. This CDR3 is 15 amino acids long. Germline lookup yields CDR1 KGHSH and CDR2 LQKENI. V lost 0 bases and J 0 bases, leaving 6 bases between the germline ends. In DNA form, the CDR3 reads TGTGCCAGCTCACCACCGAGAAGCTCTGGAAACACCATATATTTT. Protein sequence: CASSPPRSSGNTIYF.